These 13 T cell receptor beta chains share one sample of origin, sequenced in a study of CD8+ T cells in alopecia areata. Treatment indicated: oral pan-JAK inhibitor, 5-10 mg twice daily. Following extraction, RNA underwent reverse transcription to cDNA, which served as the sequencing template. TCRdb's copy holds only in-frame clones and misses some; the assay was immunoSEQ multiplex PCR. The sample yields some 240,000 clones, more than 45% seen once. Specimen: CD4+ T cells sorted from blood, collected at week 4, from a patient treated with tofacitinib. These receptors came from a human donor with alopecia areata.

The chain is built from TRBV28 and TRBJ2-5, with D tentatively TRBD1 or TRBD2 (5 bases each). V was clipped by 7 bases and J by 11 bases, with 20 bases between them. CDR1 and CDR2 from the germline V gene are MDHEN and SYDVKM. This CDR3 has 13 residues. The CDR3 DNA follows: TGTGCCAGCACAGACAGAGGGAACCTGGGGCAGTACTTC. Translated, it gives CASTDRGNLGQYF.

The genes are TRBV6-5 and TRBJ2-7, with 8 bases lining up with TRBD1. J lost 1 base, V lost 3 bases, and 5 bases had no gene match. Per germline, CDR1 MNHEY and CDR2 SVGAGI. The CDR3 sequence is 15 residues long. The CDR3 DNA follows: TGTGCCAGCAGTTATTACGGACAGGGTTCCTACGAGCAGTACTTC. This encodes CASSYYGQGSYEQYF.

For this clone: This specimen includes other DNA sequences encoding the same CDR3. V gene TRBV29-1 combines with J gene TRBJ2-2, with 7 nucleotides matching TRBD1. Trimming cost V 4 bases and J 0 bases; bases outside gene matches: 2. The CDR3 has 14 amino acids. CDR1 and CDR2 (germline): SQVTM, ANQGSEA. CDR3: CSVGQGANTGELFF. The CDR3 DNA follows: TGCAGCGTTGGCCAGGGGGCGAACACCGGGGAGCTGTTTTTT.

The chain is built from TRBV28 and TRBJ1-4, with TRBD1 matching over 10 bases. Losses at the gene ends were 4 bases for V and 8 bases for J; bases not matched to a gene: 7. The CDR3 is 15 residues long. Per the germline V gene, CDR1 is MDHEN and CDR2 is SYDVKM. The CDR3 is CASSSTGGNEEKLFF. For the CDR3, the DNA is TGTGCCAGCAGTTCGACAGGGGGCAATGAAGAAAAACTGTTTTTT.

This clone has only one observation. Here the CDR3 DNA reads TGTGCCGGAAGGGGGAGAGATGAAAAACTGTTTTTT. Protein: CAGRGRDEKLFF. The V gene is TRBV30, the J gene TRBJ1-4; D possibly corresponds to TRBD1 (6 bases). The CDR3 loop spans 12 amino acids. The germline V and J ends were trimmed by 8 bases and 6 bases, with 13 bases remaining between them. From germline, CDR1 is GTSNPN and CDR2 SVGIG (reference sequence).

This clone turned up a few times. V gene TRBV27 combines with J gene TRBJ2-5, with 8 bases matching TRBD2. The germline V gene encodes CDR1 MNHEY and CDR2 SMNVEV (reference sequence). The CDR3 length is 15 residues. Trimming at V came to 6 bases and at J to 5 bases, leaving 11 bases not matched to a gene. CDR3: CASSRAGGPRETQYF. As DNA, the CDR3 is TGTGCCAGCAGCCGCGCGGGGGGCCCGAGGGAGACCCAGTACTTC.

For the CDR3, the DNA is TGCAGCGTTGGACCGGGGGGCTATGAGCAGTTCTTC. It encodes CSVGPGGYEQFF. This rearrangement joins TRBV29-1 to TRBJ2-1; a possible D gene is TRBD2 (7 bases). The V end lost 4 bases, the J end lost 8 bases, and 12 bases lay between the germline ends. The CDR3 has 12 amino acids. Germline V gene data show CDR1 as SQVTM and CDR2 as ANQGSEA.

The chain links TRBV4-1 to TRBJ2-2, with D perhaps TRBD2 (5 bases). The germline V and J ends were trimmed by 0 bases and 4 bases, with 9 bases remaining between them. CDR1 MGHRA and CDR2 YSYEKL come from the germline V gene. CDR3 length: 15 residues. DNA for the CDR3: TGCGCCAGCAGCCAAGACAGGACTTCCACCGGGGAGCTGTTTTTT. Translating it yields CASSQDRTSTGELFF.

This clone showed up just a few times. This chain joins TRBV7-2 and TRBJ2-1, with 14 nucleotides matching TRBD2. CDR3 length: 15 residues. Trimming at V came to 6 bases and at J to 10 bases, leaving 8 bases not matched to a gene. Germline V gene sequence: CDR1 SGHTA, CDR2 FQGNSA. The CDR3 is CASRAGLAGAREQFF. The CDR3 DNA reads TGTGCCAGCAGAGCGGGACTAGCGGGGGCAAGAGAGCAGTTCTTC.

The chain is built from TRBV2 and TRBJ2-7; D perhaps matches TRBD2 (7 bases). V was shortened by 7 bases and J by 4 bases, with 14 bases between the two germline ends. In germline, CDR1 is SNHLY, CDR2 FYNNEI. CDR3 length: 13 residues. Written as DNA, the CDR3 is TGTGCCAGCATCCGGGGGGCCCCGTACGAGCAGTACTTC. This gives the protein CASIRGAPYEQYF.

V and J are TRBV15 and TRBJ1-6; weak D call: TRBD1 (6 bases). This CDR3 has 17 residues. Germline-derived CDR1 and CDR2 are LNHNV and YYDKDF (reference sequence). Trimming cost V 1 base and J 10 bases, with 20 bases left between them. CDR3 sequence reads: CATSRGGLGASGSPLHF. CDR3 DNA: TGTGCCACCAGCAGAGGAGGTTTGGGGGCATCTGGGTCACCCCTCCACTTT.

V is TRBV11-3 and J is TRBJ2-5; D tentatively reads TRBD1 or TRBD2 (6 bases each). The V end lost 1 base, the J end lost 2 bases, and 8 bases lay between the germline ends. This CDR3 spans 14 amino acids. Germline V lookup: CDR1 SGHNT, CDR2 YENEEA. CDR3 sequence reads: CASSLVGGQETQYF. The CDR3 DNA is TGTGCCAGCAGCTTAGTAGGGGGGCAAGAGACCCAGTACTTC.

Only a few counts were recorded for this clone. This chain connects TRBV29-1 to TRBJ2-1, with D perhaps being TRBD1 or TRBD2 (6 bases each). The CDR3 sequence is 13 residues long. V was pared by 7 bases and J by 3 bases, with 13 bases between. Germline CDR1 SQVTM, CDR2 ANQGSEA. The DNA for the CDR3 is TGCAGCGGGGGGGACACCCTCTACAATGAGCAGTTCTTC. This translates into CSGGDTLYNEQFF.